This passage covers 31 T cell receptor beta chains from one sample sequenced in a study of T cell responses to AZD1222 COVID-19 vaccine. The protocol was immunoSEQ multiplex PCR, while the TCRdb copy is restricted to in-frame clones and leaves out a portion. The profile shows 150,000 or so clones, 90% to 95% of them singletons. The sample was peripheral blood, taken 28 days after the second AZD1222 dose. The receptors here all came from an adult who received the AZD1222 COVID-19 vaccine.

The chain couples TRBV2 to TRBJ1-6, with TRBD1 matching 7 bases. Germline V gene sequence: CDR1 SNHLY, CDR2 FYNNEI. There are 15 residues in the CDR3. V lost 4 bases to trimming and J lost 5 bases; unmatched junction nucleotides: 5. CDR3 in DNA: TGTGCCAGCAGTGTAGACAGGGCAAATAATTCACCCCTCCACTTT. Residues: CASSVDRANNSPLHF.

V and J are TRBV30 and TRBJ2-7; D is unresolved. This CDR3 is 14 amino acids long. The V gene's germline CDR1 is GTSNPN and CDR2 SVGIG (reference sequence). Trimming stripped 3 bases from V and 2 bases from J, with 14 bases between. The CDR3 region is CAWRSTGRPYEQYF. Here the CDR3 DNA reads TGTGCCTGGAGATCAACCGGGCGTCCCTACGAGCAGTACTTC. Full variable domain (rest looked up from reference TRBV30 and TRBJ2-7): SQTIHQWPATLVQPVGSPLSLECTVEGTSNPNLYWYRQAAGRGLQLLFYSVGIGQISSEVPQNLSASRPQDRQFILSSKKLLLSDSGFYLCAWRSTGRPYEQYFGPGTRLTVT.

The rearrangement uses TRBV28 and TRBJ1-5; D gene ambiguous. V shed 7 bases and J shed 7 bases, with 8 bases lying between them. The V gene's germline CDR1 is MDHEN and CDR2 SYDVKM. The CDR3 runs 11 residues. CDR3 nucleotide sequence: TGTGCCAGCAAGGACGTACAGCCCCAGCATTTT. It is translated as CASKDVQPQHF.

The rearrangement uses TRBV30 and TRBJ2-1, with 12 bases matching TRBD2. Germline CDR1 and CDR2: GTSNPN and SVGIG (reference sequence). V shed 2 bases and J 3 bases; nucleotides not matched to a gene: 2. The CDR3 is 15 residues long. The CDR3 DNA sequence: TGTGCCTGGAGTAAACTAGCGGGAGGCTACAATGAGCAGTTCTTC. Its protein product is CAWSKLAGGYNEQFF. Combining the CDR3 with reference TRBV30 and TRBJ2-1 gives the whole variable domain SQTIHQWPATLVQPVGSPLSLECTVEGTSNPNLYWYRQAAGRGLQLLFYSVGIGQISSEVPQNLSASRPQDRQFILSSKKLLLSDSGFYLCAWSKLAGGYNEQFFGPGTRLTVL.

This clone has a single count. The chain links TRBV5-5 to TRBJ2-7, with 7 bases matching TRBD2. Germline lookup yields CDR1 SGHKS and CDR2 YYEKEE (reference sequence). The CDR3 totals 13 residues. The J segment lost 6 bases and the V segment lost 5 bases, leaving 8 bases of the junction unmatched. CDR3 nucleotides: TGTGCCAGCAGGTGGGACTACACGAGCGAGCAGTACTTC. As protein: CASRWDYTSEQYF.

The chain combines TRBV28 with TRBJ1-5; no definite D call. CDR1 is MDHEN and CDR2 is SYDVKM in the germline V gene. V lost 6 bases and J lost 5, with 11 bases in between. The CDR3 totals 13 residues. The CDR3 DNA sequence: TGTGCCAGCAGAGACGGACTCTATCAGCCCCAGCATTTT. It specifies CASRDGLYQPQHF. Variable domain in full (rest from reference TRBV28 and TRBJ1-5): DVKVTQSSRYLVKRTGEKVFLECVQDMDHENMFWYRQDPGLGLRLIYFSYDVKMKEKGDIPEGYSVSREKKERFSLILESASTNQTSMYLCASRDGLYQPQHFGDGTRLSIL.

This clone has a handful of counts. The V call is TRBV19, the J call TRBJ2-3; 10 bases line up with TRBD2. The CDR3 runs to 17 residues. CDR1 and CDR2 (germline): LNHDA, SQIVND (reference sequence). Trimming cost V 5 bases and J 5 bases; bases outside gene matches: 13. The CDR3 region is CASSPGPSGSIQDTQYF. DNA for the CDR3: TGTGCCAGTAGTCCTGGCCCTAGCGGGAGTATCCAAGATACGCAGTATTTT.

CDR3 nucleotides: TGTGCCAGCAGTGCAGCCTACGAGCAGTACTTC. This sequence encodes CASSAAYEQYF. The J gene is TRBJ2-7, the V gene TRBV28; D not resolved. CDR1 and CDR2 (germline): MDHEN, SYDVKM. The V end was cut by 5 bases, the J end by 2 bases, with 4 bases between. CDR3 size: 11 residues.

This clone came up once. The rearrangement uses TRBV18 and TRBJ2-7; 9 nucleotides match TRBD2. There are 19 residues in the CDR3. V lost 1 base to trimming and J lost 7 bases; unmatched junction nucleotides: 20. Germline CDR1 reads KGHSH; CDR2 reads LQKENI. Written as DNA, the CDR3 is TGTGCCAGCTCACCACGGCCACGATGGGATTCTAGCGGGAAAGGAGAGCAGTACTTC. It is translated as CASSPRPRWDSSGKGEQYF.

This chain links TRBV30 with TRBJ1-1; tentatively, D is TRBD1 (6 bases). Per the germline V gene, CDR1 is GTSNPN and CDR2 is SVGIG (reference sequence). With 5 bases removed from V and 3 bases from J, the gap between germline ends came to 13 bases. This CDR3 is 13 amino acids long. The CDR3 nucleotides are TGTGCCTGGGACAGACGACAGGACACTGAAGCTTTCTTT. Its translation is CAWDRRQDTEAFF.

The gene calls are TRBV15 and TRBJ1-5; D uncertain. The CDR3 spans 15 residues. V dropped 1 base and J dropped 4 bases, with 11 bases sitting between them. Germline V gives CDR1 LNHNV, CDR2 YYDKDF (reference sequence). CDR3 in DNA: TGTGCCACCAGCAGAGCGGTTTTGGGGAATCAGCCCCAGCATTTT. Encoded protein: CATSRAVLGNQPQHF.

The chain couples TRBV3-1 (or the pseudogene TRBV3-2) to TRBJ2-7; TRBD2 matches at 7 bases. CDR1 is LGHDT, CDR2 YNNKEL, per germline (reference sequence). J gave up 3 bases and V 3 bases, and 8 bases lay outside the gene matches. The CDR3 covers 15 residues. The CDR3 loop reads CASSQRGTTNYEQYF. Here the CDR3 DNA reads TGTGCCAGCAGCCAGCGTGGGACTACCAACTACGAGCAGTACTTC.

The CDR3 loop reads CASSYFPRSYNEQFF. CDR3 in DNA: TGTGCCAGCAGTTACTTCCCACGGTCCTACAATGAGCAGTTCTTC. This chain joins TRBV6-5 and TRBJ2-1; D unclear. The CDR3 is made up of 15 amino acids. Germline CDR1 reads MNHEY; CDR2 reads SVGAGI. V shed 1 base and J shed 1 base, with 8 bases lying between them.

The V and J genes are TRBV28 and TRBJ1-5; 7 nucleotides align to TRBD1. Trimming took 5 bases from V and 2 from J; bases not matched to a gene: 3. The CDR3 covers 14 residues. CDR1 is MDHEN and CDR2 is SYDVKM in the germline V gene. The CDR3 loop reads CASSQGGGNQPQHF. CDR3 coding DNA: TGTGCCAGCAGTCAGGGGGGTGGCAATCAGCCCCAGCATTTT.

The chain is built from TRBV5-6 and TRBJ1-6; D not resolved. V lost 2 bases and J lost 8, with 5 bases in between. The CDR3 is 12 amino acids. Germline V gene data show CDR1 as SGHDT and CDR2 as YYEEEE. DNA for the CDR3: TGTGCCAGCAGCTTTACCGATTCACCCCTCCACTTT. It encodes CASSFTDSPLHF.

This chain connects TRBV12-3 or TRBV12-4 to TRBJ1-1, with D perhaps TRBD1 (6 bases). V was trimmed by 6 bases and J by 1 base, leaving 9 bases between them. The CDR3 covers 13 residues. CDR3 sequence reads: CASSRQANTEAFF. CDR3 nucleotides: TGTGCCAGCAGCCGACAGGCGAACACTGAAGCTTTCTTT.

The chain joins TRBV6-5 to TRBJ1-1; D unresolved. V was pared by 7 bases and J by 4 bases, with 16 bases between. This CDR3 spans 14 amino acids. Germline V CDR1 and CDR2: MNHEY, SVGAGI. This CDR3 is CASTKREEGTEAFF. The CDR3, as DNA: TGTGCCAGCACCAAAAGGGAGGAGGGCACTGAAGCTTTCTTT.

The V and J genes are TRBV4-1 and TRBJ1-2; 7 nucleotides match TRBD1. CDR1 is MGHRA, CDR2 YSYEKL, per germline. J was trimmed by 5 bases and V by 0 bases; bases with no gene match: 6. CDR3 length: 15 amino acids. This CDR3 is CASSQDGTASYGYTF. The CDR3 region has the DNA TGCGCCAGCAGCCAAGATGGGACAGCCTCTTATGGCTACACCTTC.

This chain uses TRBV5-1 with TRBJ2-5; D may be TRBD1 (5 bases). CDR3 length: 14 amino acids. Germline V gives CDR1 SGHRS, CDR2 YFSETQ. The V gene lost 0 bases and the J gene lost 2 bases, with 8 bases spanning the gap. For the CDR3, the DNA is TGCGCCAGCAGCTTGGTGACAGAACAAGAGACCCAGTACTTC. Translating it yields CASSLVTEQETQYF.

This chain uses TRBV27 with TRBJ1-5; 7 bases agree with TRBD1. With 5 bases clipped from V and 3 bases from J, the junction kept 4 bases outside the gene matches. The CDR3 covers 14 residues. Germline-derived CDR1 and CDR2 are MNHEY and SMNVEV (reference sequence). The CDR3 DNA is TGTGCCAGCAGTCAGACAGGGCCCAATCAGCCCCAGCATTTT. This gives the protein CASSQTGPNQPQHF.

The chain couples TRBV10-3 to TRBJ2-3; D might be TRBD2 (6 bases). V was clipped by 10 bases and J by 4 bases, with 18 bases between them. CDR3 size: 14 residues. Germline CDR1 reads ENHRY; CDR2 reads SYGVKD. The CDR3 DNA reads TGTGCCAGCTGGGACTTATCGGCCTCAGATACGCAGTATTTT. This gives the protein CASWDLSASDTQYF.

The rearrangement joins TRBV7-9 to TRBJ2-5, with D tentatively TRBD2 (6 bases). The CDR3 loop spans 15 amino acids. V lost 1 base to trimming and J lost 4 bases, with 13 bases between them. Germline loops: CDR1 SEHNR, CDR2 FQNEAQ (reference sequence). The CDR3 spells CASSLVAVRTETQYF. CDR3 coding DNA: TGTGCCAGCAGCTTAGTAGCGGTCCGGACAGAGACCCAGTACTTC.

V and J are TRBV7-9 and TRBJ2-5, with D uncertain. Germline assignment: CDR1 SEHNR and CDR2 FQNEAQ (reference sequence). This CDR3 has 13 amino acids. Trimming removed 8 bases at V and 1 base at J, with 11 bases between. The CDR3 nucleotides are TGTGCCAGCCGATGGGCGACCCAAGAGACCCAGTACTTC. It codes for CASRWATQETQYF.

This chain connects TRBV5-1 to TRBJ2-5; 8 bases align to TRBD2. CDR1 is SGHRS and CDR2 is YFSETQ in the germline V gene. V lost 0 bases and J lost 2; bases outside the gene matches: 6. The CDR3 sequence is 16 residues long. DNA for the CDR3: TGCGCCAGCAGCTTGGTTCCGGGAGGGCCTCAAGAGACCCAGTACTTC. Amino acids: CASSLVPGGPQETQYF.

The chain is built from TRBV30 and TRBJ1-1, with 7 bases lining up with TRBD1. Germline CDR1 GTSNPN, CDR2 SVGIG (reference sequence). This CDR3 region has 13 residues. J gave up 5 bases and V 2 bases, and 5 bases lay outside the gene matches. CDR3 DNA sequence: TGTGCCTGGAGTAGGGGACAGAGAACTGAAGCTTTCTTT. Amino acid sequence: CAWSRGQRTEAFF.

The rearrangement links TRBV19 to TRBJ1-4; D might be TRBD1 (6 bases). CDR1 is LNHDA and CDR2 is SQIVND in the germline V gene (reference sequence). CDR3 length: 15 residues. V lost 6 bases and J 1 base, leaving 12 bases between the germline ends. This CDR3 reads CASSRQEITNEKLFF. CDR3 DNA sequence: TGTGCCAGTAGCAGACAGGAGATAACTAATGAAAAACTGTTTTTT.

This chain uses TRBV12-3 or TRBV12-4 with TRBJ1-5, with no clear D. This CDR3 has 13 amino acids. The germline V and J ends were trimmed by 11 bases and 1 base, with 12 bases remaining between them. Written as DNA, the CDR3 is TGTGCCTGCGGGCCCGCCAGCAATCAGCCCCAGCATTTT. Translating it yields CACGPASNQPQHF.

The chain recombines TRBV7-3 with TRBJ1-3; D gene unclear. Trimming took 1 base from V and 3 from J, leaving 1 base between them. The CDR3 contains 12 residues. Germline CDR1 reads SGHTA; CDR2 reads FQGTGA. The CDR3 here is CASSLNGNTIYF. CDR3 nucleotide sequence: TGTGCCAGCAGCTTAAATGGAAACACCATATATTTT.

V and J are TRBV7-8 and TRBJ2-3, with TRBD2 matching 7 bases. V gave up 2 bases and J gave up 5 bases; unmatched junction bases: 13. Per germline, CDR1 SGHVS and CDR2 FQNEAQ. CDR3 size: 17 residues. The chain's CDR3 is CASSLLVGASGEDTQYF. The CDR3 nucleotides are TGTGCCAGCAGCTTATTGGTTGGGGCTAGCGGAGAAGATACGCAGTATTTT.

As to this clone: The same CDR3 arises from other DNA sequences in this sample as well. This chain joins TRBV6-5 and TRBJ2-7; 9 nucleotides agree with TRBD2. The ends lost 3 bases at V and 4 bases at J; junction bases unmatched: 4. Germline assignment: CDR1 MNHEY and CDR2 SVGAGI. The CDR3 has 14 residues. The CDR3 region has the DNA TGTGCCAGCAGTTATAGCGGGAGATCTTACGAGCAGTACTTC. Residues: CASSYSGRSYEQYF.

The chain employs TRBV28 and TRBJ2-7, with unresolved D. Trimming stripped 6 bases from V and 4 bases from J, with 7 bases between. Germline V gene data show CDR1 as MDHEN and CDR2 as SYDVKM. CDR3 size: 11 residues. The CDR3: CASSPQYEQYF. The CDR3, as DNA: TGTGCCAGCAGCCCCCAGTACGAGCAGTACTTC.